These T cell receptor beta chains were read from a single sample in a study of beta chain features in type 1 diabetes. Using immunoSEQ multiplex PCR, the repertoire was profiled, and TCRdb retains in-frame clones only, with some absent. This sample carries some 700,000 clones, 13% of them seen once, and the ten largest clones take less than 0.025%. What was sequenced was naive CD4+ T cells from blood. The source of these receptors is a man aged 18-30 years with type 1 diabetes. Both conserved end residues are trimmed from each CDR3. The size of a clone is reported for some rows only, either as once, few or many, or as a class for expanded clones.

>NA|TRBV11-2|12
ASSLAQVSYEQY
>few|TRBV5-6|11
ASSPTGNYGYT
>NA|TRBV9|12
ASSVGSGNAEAF
>few|TRBV9|16
ASSVWDREASGANVLT
>NA|TRBV30|14
AWSTSPLFKADTQY
>NA|TRBV2|12
ASRKAGGGPEAF
>few|TRBV9|13
ASRTDGLGANVLT
>NA|TRBV11-2|13
ASSRGHANTGELF
>few|TRBV12-5|9
ASGLGRAQY
>few|TRBV10-3|13
AISTTGADAYEQY
>NA|TRBV29-1|10
SVSRSYNEQF
>few|TRBV7-2|13
ASSLAPNSNQPQH
>few|TRBV5-6|12
ASSSGQGYYGYT
>few|TRBV29-1|10
SVVGQGYEQY
>NA|TRBV23-1|14
ASSQSCMNSNQPQH
>NA|TRBV30|12
AWSVFNSYNEQF
>NA|TRBV30|14
AWSWGQGLSTDTQY
>few|TRBV2|11
ASRSGGWETQY
>NA|TRBV11-3|13
ASSRDISPYNEQF
>few|TRBV5-1|12
ASSSLSGNTEAF
>NA|TRBV2|11
ASSERRPYEQY
>few|TRBV13|11
ASSLVGRERAF
>few|TRBV29-1|9
SGLRGNEQY
>few|TRBV5-4|13
ASRKGTDFNTEAF
>few|TRBV6-5|11
ASSYTNGYEQY
>NA|TRBV6-4|11
ASRGGAADTQY
>few|TRBV28|11
ASSSGTPNEQY
>NA|TRBV25-1|13
ASSELETSGNTIY
>few|TRBV10-3|14
AIALGAGGFTDTQY
>NA|TRBV19|12
ASSMEGLKETQY
>few|TRBV30|11
AWGGQGNQPQH
>few|TRBV7-9|11
ASSTGTGGGYT
>NA|TRBV6-6|11
ASSYSRSHEQY
>few|TRBV6-5|13
ASSRLEGANTEAF
>NA|TRBV9|13
ASSDSGTSFNEQF
>few|TRBV25-1|12
AISGIDRSDEQF
>NA|TRBV6-5|12
ASTVKRENTEAF
>few|TRBV5-1|12
ASTPAGSDNEQF
>few|TRBV6-1|13
ASSEGPANTGELF
>few|TRBV7-9|12
ASSLEQPMFSAF
>few|TRBV21-1|14
ASSPSTGVFADTQY
>few|TRBV2|13
ASRRSGGNTGELF
>few|TRBV4-1|11
ASSQVPNTEAF
>few|TRBV6-6|9
ASSRGEKLF
>NA|TRBV6-5|11
ASKREAGSPLH
>few|TRBV30|14
AWSVKSGGFYNEQF
>NA|TRBV5-4|12
ASSLAPERNIQY
>NA|TRBV5-1|12
ASSLDDIQETQY
>few|TRBV10-3|15
AISDLKLIAGANVLT
>few|TRBV7-2|12
ASSRSGGGETQY